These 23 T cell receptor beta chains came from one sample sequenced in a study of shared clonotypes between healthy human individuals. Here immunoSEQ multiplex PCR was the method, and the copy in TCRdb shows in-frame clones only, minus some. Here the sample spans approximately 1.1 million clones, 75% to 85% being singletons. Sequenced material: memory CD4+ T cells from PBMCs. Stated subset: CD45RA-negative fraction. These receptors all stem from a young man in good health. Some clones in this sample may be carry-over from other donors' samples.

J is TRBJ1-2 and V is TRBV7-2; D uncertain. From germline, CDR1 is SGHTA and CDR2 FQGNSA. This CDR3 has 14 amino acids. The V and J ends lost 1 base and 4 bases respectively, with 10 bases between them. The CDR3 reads CASSLEGGGYGYTF. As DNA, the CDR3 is TGTGCCAGCAGCTTAGAAGGAGGTGGCTATGGCTACACCTTC.

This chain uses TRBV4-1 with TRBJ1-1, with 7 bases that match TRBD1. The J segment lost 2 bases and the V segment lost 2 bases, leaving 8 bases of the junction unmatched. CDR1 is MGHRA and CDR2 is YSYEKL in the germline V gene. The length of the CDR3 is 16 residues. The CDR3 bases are TGCGCCAGCAGCCAAACCGGGAGGGGGCGAAACACTGAAGCTTTCTTT. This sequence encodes CASSQTGRGRNTEAFF.

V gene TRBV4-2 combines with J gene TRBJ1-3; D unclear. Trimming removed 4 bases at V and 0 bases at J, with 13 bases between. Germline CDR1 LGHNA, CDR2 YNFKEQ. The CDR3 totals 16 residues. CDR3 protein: CASSLARVSSGNTIYF. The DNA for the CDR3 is TGTGCCAGCAGCCTCGCGAGGGTGAGCTCTGGAAACACCATATATTTT.

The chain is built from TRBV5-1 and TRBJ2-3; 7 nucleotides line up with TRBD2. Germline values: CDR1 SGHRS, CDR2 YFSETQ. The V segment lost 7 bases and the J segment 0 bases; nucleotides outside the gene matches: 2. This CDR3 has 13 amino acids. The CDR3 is CASEAGSTDTQYF. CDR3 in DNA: TGCGCCAGCGAAGCGGGAAGCACAGATACGCAGTATTTT.

The CDR3 sequence is CASSQRVQETQYF. CDR3 DNA sequence: TGCGCCAGCAGCCAGCGGGTCCAAGAGACCCAGTACTTC. The chain carries TRBV5-1 and TRBJ2-5; possible D gene TRBD2, 6 bases. V was clipped by 4 bases and J by 1 base, with 8 bases between them. The CDR3 extends over 13 amino acids. The V gene's germline CDR1 is SGHRS and CDR2 YFSETQ.

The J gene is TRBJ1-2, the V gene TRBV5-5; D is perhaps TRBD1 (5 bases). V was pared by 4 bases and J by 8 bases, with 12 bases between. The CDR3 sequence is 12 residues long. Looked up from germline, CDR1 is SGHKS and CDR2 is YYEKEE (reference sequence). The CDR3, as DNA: TGTGCCAGCAGCAGCAGGGCAGGCGGCTACACCTTC. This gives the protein CASSSRAGGYTF.

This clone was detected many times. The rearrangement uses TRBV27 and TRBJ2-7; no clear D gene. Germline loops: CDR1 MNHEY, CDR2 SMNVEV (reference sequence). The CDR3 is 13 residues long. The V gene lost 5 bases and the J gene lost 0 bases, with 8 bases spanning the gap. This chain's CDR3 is CASSVGFSYEQYF. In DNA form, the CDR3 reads TGTGCCAGCAGTGTAGGGTTCTCCTACGAGCAGTACTTC.

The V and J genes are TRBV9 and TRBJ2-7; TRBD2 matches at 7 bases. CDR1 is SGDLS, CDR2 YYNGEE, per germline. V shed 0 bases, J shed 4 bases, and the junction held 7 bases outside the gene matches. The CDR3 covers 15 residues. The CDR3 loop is CASSVEGGVHYEQYF. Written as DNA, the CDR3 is TGTGCCAGCAGCGTAGAGGGAGGGGTCCATTACGAGCAGTACTTC.

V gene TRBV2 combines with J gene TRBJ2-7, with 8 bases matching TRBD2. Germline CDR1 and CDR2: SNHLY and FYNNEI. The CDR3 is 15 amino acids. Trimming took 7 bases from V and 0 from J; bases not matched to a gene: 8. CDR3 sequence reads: CASTNRAGDSYEQYF. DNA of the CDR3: TGTGCCAGCACCAACAGAGCGGGGGACTCCTACGAGCAGTACTTC.

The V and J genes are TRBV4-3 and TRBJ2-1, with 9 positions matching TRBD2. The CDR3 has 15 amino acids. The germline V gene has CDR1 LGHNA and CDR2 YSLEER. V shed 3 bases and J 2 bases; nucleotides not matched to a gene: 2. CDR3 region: CASSHLAGTYNEQFF. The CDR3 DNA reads TGCGCCAGCAGCCACCTAGCGGGAACCTACAATGAGCAGTTCTTC.

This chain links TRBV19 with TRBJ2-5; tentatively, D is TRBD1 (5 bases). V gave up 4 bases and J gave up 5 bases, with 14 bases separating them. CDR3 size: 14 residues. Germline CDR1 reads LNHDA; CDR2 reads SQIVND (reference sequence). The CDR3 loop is CASSRAGKWETQYF. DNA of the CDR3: TGTGCCAGTAGTAGGGCAGGGAAGTGGGAGACCCAGTACTTC.

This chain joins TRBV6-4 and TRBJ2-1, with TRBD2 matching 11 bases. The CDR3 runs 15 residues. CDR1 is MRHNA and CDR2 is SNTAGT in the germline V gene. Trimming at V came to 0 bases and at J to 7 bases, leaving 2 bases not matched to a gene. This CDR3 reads CASSDSIAGGNEQFF. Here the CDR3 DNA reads TGTGCCAGCAGTGACTCAATAGCGGGAGGGAATGAGCAGTTCTTC.

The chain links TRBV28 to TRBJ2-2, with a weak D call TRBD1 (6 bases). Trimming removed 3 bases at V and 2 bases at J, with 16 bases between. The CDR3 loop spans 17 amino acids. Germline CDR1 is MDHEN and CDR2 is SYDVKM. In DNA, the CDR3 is TGTGCCAGCAGTTTCCCGACCCGGACAGTAAACACCGGGGAGCTGTTTTTT. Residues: CASSFPTRTVNTGELFF.

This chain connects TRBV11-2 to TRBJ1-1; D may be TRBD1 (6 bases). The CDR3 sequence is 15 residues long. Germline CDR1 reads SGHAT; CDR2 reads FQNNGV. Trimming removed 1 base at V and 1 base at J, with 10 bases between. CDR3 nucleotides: TGTGCCAGCAGCTTAGCTGTCAGGGGGAACACTGAAGCTTTCTTT. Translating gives CASSLAVRGNTEAFF.

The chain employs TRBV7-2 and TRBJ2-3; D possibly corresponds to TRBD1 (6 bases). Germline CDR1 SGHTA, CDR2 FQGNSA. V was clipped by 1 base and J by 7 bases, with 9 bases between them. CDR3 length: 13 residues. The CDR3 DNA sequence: TGTGCCAGCAGCTTAGGGGGGCAGAATACGCAGTATTTT. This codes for CASSLGGQNTQYF.

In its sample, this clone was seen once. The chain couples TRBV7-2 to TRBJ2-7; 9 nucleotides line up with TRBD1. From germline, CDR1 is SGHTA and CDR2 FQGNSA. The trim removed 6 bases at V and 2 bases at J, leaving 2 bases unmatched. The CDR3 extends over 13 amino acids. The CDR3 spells CASRGQGTYEQYF. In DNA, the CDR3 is TGTGCCAGCAGGGGACAGGGTACCTACGAGCAGTACTTC.

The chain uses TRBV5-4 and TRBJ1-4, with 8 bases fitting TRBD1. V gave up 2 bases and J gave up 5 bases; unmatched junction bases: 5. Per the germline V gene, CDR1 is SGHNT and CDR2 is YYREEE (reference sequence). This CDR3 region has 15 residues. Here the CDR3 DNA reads TGTGCCAGCAGCTTTGAAACAGGGGGAAATGAAAAACTGTTTTTT. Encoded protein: CASSFETGGNEKLFF.

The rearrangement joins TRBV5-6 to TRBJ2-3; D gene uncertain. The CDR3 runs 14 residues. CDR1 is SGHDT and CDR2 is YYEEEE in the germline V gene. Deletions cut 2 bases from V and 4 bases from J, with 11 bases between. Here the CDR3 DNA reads TGTGCCAGCAGCTTCGAGCTGGGCGCAGATACGCAGTATTTT. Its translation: CASSFELGADTQYF.

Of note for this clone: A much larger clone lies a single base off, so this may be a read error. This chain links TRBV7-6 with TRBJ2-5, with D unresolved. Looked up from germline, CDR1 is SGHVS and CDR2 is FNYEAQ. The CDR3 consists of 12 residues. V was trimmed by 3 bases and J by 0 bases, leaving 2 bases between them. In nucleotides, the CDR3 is TGTGCCAGCAGCTTCGACCAAGAGACCCAGTACTTC. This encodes CASSFDQETQYF.

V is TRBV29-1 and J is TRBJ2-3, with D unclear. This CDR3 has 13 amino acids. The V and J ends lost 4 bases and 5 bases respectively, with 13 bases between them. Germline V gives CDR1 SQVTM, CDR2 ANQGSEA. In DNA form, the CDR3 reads TGCAGCGTTGTGTCCCCGGGCATAGATACGCAGTATTTT. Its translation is CSVVSPGIDTQYF.

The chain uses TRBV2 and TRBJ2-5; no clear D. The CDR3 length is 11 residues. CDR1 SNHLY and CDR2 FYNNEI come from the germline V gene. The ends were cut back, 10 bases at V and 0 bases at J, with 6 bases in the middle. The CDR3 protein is CATKYQETQYF. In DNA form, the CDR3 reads TGTGCCACCAAGTACCAAGAGACCCAGTACTTC.

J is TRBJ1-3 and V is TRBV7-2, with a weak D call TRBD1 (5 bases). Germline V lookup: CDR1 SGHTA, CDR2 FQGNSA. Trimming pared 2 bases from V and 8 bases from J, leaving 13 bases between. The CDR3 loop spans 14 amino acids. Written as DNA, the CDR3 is TGTGCCAGCAGCTTATCGGCGGCCAGGGACACCATATATTTT. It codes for CASSLSAARDTIYF.

DNA of the CDR3: TGTGCCAGCAGTTCTGGTCGGTGGGGAAGTTTGGTCGAGCAGTACTTC. Its protein is CASSSGRWGSLVEQYF. The chain combines TRBV28 with TRBJ2-7; D remains unclear. V gave up 4 bases and J gave up 6 bases, with 22 bases separating them. The length of the CDR3 is 16 residues. CDR1 MDHEN and CDR2 SYDVKM come from the germline V gene.